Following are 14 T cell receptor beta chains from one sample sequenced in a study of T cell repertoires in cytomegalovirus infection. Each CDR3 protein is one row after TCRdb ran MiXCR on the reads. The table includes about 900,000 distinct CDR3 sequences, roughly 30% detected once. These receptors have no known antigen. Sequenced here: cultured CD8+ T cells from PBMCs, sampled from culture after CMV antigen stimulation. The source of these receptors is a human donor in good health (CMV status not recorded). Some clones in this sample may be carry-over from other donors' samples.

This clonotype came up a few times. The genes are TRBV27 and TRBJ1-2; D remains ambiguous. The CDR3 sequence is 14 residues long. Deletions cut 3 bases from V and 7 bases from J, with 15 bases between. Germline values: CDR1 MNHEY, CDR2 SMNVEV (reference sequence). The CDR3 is CASSFTAGVAGYTF. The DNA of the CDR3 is TGTGCCAGCAGTTTTACCGCCGGGGTGGCTGGCTACACCTTC.

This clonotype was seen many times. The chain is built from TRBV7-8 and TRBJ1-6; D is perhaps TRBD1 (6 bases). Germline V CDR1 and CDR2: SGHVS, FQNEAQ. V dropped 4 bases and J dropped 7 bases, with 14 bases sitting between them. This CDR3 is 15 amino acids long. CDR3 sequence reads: CASSSLDRWNSPLHF. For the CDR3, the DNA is TGTGCCAGCAGCTCCCTTGACAGGTGGAATTCACCCCTCCACTTT.

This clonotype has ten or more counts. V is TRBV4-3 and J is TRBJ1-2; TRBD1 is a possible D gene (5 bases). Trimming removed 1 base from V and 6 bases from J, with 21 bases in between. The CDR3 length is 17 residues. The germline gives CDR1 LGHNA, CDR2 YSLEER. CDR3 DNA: TGCGCCAGCAGCCAAGGGGCAAGAACAGGATTGAAGCATGGCTACACCTTC. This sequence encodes CASSQGARTGLKHGYTF.

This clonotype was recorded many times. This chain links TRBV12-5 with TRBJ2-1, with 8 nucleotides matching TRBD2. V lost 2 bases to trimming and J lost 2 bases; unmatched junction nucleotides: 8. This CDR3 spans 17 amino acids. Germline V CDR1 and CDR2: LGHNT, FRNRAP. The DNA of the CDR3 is TGTGCTAGTGGTTTGCCACGGGGGGGGGGCACCTACAATGAGCAGTTCTTC. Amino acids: CASGLPRGGGTYNEQFF.

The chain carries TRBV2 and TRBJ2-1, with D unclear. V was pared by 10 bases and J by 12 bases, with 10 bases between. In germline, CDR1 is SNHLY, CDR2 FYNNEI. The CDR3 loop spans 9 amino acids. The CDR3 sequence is CAIGGSQFF. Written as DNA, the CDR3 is TGTGCCATCGGCGGCTCGCAGTTCTTC.

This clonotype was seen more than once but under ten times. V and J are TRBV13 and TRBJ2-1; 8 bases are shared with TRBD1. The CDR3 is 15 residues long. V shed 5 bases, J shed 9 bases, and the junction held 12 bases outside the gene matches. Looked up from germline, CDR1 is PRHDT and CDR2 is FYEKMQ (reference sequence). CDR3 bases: TGTGCCAGCAGCCAAGCGGCAGGGGGCTGGATTGAGCAGTTCTTC. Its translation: CASSQAAGGWIEQFF. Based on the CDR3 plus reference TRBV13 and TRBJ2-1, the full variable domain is AAGVIQSPRHLIKEKRETATLKCYPIPRHDTVYWYQQGPGQDPQFLISFYEKMQSDKGSIPDRFSAQQFSDYHSELNMSSLELGDSALYFCASSQAAGGWIEQFFGPGTRLTVL.

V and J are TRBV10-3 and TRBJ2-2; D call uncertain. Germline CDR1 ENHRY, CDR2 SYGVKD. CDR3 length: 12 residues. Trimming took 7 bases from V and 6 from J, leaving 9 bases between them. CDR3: CAINWDAGELFF. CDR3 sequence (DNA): TGTGCCATCAACTGGGATGCCGGGGAGCTGTTTTTT.

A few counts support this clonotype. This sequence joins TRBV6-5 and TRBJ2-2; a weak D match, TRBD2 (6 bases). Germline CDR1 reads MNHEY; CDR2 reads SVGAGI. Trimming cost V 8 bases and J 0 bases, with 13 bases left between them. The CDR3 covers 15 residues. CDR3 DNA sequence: TGTGCCAGCCGCGACGGGACTCCGAACACCGGGGAGCTGTTTTTT. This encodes CASRDGTPNTGELFF.

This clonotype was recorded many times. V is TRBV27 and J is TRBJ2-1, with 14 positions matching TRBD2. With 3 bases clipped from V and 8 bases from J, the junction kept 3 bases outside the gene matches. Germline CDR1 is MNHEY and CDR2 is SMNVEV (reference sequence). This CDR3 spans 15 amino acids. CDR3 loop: CASSFGTSGGDEQFF. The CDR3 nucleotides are TGTGCCAGCAGTTTTGGGACTAGCGGGGGAGATGAGCAGTTCTTC.

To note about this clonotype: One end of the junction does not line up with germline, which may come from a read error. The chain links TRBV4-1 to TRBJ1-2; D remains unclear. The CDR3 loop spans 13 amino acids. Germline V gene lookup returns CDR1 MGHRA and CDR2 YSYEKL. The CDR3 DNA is TGCGCCAACAGCCAAGGTGAATGGGATGGCTACACCTTC. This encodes CANSQGEWDGYTF.

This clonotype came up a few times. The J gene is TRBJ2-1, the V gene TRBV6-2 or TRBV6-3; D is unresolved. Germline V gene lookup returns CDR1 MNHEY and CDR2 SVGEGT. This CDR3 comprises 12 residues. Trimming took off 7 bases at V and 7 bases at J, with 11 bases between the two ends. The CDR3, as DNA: TGTGCCAGCACTTCCTCGGGTAATGAGCAGTTCTTC. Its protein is CASTSSGNEQFF.

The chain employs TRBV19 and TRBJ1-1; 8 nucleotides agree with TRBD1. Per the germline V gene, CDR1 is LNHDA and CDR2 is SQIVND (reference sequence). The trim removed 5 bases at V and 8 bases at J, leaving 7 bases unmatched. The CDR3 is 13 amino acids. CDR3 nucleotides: TGTGCCAGTAGTCCCCGGACAGGGTACGAAGCTTTCTTT. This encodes CASSPRTGYEAFF.

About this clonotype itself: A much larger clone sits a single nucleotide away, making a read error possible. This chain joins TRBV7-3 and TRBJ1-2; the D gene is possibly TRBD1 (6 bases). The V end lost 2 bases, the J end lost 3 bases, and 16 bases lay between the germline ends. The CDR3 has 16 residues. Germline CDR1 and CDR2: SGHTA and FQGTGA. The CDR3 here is CASSLEEAGADYGYTF. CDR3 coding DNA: TGTGCCAGCAGCTTAGAGGAGGCAGGGGCGGACTATGGCTACACCTTC.

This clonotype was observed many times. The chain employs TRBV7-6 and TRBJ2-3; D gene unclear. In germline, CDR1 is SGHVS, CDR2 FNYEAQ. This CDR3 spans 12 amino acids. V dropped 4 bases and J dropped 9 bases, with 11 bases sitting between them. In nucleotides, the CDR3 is TGTGCCAGCAGCTCCGGCGCGGCGACGCAGTATTTT. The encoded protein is CASSSGAATQYF.